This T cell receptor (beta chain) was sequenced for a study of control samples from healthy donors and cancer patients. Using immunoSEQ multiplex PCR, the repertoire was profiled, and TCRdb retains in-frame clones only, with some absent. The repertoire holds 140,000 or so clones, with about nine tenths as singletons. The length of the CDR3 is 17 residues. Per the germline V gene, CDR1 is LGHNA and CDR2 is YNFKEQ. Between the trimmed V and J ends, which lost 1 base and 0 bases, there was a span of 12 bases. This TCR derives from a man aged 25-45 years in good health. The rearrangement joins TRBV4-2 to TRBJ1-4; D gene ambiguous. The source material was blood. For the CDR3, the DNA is TGTGCCAGCAGCCAAGCCCGGGCAGCTGCAACTAATGAAAAACTGTTTTTT. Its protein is CASSQARAAATNEKLFF.